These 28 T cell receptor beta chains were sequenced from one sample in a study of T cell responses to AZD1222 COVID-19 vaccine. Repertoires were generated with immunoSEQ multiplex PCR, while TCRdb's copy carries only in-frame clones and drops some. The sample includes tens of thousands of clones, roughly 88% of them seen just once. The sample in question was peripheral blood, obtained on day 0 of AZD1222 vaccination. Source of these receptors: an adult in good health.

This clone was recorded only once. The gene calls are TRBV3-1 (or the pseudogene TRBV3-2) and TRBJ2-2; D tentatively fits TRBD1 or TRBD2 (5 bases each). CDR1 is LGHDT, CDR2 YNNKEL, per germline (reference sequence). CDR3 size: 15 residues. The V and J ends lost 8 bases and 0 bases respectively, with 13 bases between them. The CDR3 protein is CASGYGTANTGELFF. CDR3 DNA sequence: TGTGCCAGCGGATACGGGACGGCGAACACCGGGGAGCTGTTTTTT.

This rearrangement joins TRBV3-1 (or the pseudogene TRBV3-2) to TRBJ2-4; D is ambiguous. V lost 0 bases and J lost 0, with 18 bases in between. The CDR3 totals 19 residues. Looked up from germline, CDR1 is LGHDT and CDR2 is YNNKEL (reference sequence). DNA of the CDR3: TGTGCCAGCAGCCAAGATGTTTCCTCCGTAGCCCTAGCCAAAAACATTCAGTACTTC. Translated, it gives CASSQDVSSVALAKNIQYF.

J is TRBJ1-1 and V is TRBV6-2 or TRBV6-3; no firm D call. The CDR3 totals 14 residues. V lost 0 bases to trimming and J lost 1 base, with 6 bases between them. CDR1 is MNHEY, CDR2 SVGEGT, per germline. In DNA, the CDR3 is TGTGCCAGCAGTTACTCACGGGCGAACACTGAAGCTTTCTTT. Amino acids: CASSYSRANTEAFF.

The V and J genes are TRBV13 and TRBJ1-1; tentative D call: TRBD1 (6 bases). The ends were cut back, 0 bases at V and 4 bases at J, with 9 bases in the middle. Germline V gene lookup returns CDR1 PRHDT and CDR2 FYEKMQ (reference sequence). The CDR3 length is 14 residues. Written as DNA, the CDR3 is TGTGCCAGCAGCTTAGGCAGGGGTGGCACTGAAGCTTTCTTT. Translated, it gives CASSLGRGGTEAFF.

The CDR3 is CASSEQVQETQYF. CDR3 in DNA: TGTGCCAGCAGTGAACAGGTCCAAGAGACCCAGTACTTC. V gene TRBV6-1 combines with J gene TRBJ2-5; no definite D call. Germline V gives CDR1 MNHNS, CDR2 SASEGT. CDR3 length equals 13 residues. The V and J ends lost 2 bases and 1 base respectively, with 5 bases between them.

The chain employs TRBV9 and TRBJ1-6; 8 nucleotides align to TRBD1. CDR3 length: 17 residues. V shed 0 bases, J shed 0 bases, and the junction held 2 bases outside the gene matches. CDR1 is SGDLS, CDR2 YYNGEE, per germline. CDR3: CASSVGGTGSYNSPLHF. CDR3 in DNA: TGTGCCAGCAGCGTAGGGGGGACAGGCTCCTATAATTCACCCCTCCACTTT.

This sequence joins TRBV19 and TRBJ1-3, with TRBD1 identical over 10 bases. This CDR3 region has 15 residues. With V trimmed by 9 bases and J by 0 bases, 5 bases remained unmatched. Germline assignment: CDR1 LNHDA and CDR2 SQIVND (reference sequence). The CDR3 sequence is CARKGDRGSGNTIYF. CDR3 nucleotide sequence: TGTGCCAGAAAAGGGGACAGGGGCTCTGGAAACACCATATATTTT.

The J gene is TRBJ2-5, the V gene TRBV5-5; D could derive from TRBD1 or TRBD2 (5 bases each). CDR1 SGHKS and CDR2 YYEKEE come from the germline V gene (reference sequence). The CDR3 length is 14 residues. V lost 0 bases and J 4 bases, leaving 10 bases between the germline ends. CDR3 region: CASSLAGTRETQYF. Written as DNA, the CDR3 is TGTGCCAGCAGCTTGGCCGGGACCAGAGAGACCCAGTACTTC.

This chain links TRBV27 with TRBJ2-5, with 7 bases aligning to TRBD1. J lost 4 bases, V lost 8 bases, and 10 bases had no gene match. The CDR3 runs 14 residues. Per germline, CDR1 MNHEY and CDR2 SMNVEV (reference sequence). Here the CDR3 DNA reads TGTGCCAGCTCCCCCAGGGCAGGGGGAGAGACCCAGTACTTC. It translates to CASSPRAGGETQYF.

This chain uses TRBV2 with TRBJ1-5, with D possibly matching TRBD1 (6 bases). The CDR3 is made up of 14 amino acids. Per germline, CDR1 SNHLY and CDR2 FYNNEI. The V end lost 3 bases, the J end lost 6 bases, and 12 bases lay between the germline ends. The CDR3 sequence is CASSDPRGSQPQHF. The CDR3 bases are TGTGCCAGCAGTGACCCCAGGGGAAGTCAGCCCCAGCATTTT. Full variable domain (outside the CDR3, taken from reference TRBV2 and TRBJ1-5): EPEVTQTPSHQVTQMGQEVILRCVPISNHLYFYWYRQILGQKVEFLVSFYNNEISEKSEIFDDQFSVERPDGSNFTLKIRSTKLEDSAMYFCASSDPRGSQPQHFGDGTRLSIL.

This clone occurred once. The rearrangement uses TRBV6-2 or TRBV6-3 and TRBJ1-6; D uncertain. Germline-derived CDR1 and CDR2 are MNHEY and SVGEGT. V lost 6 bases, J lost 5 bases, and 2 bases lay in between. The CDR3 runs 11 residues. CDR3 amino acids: CASSDNSPLHF. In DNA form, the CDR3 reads TGTGCCAGCAGCGATAATTCACCCCTCCACTTT.

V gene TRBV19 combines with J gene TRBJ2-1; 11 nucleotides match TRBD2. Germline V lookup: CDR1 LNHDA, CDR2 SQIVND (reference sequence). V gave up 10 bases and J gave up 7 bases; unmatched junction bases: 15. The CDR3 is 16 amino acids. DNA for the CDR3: TGTGCCACCAAGAAGGGAACTAGCGGGAGTGTGAATGAGCAGTTCTTC. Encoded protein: CATKKGTSGSVNEQFF.

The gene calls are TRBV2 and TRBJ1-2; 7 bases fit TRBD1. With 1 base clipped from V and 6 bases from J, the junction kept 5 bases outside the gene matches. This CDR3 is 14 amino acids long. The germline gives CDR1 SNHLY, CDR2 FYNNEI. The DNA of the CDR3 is TGTGCCAGCAGTGAAGGCGCCAGGGGGAATGGCTACACCTTC. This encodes CASSEGARGNGYTF.

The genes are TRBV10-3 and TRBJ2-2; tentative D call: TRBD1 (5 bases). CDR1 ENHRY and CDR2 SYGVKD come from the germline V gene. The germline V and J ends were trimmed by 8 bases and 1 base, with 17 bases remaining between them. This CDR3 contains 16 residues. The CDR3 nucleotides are TGTGCCATCGGCCCCGGTGGGGCTTTGAACACCGGGGAGCTGTTTTTT. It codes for CAIGPGGALNTGELFF.

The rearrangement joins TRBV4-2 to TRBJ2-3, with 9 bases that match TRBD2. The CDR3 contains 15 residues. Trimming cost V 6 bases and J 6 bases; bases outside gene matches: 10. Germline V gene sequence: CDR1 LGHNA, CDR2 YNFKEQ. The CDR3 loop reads CASSRTGTSMDTQYF. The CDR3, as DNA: TGTGCCAGCAGTCGGACCGGGACTAGCATGGATACGCAGTATTTT.

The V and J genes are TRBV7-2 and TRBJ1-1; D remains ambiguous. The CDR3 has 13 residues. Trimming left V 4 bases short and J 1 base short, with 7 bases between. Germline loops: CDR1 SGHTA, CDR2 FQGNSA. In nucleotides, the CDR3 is TGTGCCAGCAGCTACACGGCGAACACTGAAGCTTTCTTT. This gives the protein CASSYTANTEAFF.

DNA for the CDR3: TGTGCCACCAGCAGACCGGGCAGGAGCACTGAAGCTTTCTTT. It encodes CATSRPGRSTEAFF. The chain couples TRBV15 to TRBJ1-1; D unresolved. Germline V gene data show CDR1 as LNHNV and CDR2 as YYDKDF (reference sequence). Between the trimmed V and J ends, which lost 2 bases and 4 bases, there was a span of 11 bases. This CDR3 is built from 14 residues.

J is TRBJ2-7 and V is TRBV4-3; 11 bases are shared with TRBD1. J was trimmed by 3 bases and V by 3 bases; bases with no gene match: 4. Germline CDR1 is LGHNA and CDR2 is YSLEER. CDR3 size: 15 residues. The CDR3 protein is CASSHPGQGVYEQYF. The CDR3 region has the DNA TGCGCCAGCAGCCACCCGGGACAGGGGGTCTACGAGCAGTACTTC.

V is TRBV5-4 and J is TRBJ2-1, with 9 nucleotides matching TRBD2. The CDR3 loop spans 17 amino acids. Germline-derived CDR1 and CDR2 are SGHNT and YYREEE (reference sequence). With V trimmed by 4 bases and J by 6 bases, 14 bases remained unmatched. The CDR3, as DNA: TGTGCCAGCAGCCCCCACGTTGGGCGGGGGGGCTTCAATGAGCAGTTCTTC. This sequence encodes CASSPHVGRGGFNEQFF.

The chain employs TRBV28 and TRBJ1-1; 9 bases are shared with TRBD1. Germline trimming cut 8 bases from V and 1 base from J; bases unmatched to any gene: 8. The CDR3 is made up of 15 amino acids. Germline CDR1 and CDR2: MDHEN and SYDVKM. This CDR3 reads CASSTGGAGNTEAFF. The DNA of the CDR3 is TGTGCCAGCTCCACAGGGGGCGCCGGGAACACTGAAGCTTTCTTT.

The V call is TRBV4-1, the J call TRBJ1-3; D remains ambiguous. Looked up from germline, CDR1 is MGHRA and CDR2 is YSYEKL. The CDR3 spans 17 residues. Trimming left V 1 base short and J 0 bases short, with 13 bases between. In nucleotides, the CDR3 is TGCGCCAGCAGCCAAGCTCCCGGGGTAACCTCTGGAAACACCATATATTTT. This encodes CASSQAPGVTSGNTIYF.

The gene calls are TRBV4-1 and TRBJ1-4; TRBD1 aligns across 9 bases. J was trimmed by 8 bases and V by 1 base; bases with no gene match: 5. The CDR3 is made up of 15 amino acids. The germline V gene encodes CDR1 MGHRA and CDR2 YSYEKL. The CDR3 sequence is CASSQGGTGREKLFF. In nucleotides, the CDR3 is TGCGCCAGCAGCCAAGGTGGGACAGGGAGAGAAAAACTGTTTTTT.

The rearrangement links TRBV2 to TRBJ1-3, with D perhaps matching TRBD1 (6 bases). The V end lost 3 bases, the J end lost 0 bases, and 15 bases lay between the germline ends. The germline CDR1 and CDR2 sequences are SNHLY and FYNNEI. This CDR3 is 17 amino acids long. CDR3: CASSENPGASSGNTIYF. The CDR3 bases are TGTGCCAGCAGTGAGAATCCGGGGGCGAGCTCTGGAAACACCATATATTTT.

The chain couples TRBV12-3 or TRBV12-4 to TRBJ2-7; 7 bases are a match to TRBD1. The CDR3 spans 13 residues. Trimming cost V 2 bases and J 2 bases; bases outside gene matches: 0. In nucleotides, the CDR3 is TGTGCCAGCAGTTTACAGGGGGCCTACGAGCAGTACTTC. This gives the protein CASSLQGAYEQYF.

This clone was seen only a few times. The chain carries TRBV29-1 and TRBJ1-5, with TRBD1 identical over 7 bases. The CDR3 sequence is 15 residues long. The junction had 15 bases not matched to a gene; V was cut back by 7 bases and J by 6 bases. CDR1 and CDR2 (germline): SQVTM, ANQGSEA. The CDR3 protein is CSGGSDRELAQPQHF. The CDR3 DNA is TGCAGCGGGGGGTCCGACAGGGAGCTTGCTCAGCCCCAGCATTTT.

CDR3 residues: CATSGLGGQEIYEQFF. The CDR3 nucleotides are TGTGCCACCAGTGGGCTGGGAGGACAGGAAATCTATGAGCAGTTCTTC. The chain combines TRBV24-1 with TRBJ2-1; D is perhaps TRBD1 (7 bases). The CDR3 runs 16 residues. V shed 5 bases and J shed 8 bases, with 21 bases lying between them. Germline V gene sequence: CDR1 KGHDR, CDR2 SFDVKD.

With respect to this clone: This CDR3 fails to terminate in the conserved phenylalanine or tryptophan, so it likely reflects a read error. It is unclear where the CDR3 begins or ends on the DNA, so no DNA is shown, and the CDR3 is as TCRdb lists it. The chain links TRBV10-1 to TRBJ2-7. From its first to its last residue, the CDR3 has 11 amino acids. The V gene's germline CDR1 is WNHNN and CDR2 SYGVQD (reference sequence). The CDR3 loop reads CASSLVRDDLL.

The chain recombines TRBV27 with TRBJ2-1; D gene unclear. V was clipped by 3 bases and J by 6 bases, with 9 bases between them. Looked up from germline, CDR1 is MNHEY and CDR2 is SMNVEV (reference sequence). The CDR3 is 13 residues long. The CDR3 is CASSFGRRNEQFF. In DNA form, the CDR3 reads TGTGCCAGCAGTTTCGGGCGGCGCAATGAGCAGTTCTTC.